This T cell receptor beta chain derives from a study of T-cell memory formation after mild COVID-19. This CDR3 is 13 amino acids long. The germline gives CDR1 SGHTA, CDR2 FQGTGA. V lost 5 bases and J 5 bases, leaving 11 bases between the germline ends. TCRdb re-analysed the 5' RACE reads in MiXCR, keeping a single row per CDR3 protein. The table lists approximately 340,000 distinct CDR3 sequences, roughly 13% of them singletons. The J gene is TRBJ2-3, the V gene TRBV7-3; D is ambiguous. The sequence was collected from a man younger than 35 who had mild COVID-19 (a few samples of this study predate the infection). Cell type and time point are not known. Source material: PBMCs or a T cell subset sorted from them (not recorded which). CDR3: CASSPGRRDTQYF. CDR3 DNA: TGTGCCAGCAGCCCCGGACGCAGAGATACGCAGTATTTT.